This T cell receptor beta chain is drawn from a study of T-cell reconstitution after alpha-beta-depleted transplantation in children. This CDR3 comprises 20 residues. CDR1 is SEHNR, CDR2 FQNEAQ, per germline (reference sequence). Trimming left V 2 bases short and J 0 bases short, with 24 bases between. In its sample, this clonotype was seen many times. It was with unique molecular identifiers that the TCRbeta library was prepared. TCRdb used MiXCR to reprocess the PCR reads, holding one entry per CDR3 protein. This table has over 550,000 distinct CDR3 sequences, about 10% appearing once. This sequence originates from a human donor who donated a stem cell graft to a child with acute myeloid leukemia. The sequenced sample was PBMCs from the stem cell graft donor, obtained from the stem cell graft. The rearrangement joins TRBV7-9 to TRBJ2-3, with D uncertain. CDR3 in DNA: TGTGCCAGCAGCTTAATGGGAAGCTCGACAAGTTGGCCTAGCACAGATACGCAGTATTTT. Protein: CASSLMGSSTSWPSTDTQYF.